This T cell receptor (beta chain) derives from a study of OX40 agonist ivuxolimab in advanced cancers. On the study more broadly: Those enrolled were approximately 87% male, with a mean age of approximately 60 years and ages from roughly 23 to 79.

The method was immunoSEQ multiplex PCR; TCRdb's version includes in-frame clones alone and lacks a portion of them. The repertoire includes tens of thousands of clones, 70% to 90% of them detected once, and approximately 5.1% sits in the top ten. The V and J ends lost 2 bases and 0 bases respectively, with 6 bases between them. CDR1 is KGHSH and CDR2 is LQKENI in the germline V gene. The CDR3 length is 14 residues. Sequenced here: CD4+ or CD8+ T cells sorted from blood, sampled in a trial of the OX40 agonist ivuxolimab. The chain combines TRBV18 with TRBJ2-3; unclear D gene. The clonotype originates from an adult with an advanced solid tumor such as melanoma, head and neck, liver or kidney cancer. The CDR3: CASSPMASTDTQYF. The CDR3 DNA is TGTGCCAGCTCACCAATGGCCAGCACAGATACGCAGTATTTT.